This entry lists 23 T cell receptor beta chains sequenced from one sample in a study of blood T cell repertoires in COVID-19. Profiled with immunoSEQ multiplex PCR; TCRdb holds only in-frame clones, not every one. The repertoire has 150,000 to 200,000 clones, about 93% of them found once; the top ten carry around 4.6%. What was sequenced was peripheral blood. Receptors were obtained from a woman between 50 and 59 years old with acute or convalescent COVID-19.

The chain joins TRBV15 to TRBJ2-7, with 8 nucleotides matching TRBD1. This CDR3 is 14 amino acids long. The V and J ends lost 11 bases and 6 bases, in that order; junction bases with no gene match: 15. CDR1 and CDR2 from the germline V gene are LNHNV and YYDKDF (reference sequence). The CDR3 region is CAANLRTGLSEQYF. DNA for the CDR3: TGTGCCGCCAACCTTCGGACAGGGTTAAGCGAGCAGTACTTC. Complete variable domain (other parts from reference TRBV15 and TRBJ2-7): DAMVIQNPRYQVTQFGKPVTLSCSQTLNHNVMYWYQQKSSQAPKLLFHYYDKDFNNEADTPDNFQSRRPNTSFCFLDIRSPGLGDTAMYLCAANLRTGLSEQYFGPGTRLTVT.

This clone was found once. CDR3 in DNA: TGTGCCAGCAGTTTAGAAATAGCGGGGTCACTCGATGAGCAGTTCTTC. Its translation: CASSLEIAGSLDEQFF. V gene TRBV27 combines with J gene TRBJ2-1; 8 bases are a match to TRBD2. The trim removed 2 bases at V and 8 bases at J, leaving 11 bases unmatched. The germline V gene has CDR1 MNHEY and CDR2 SMNVEV (reference sequence). CDR3 length: 16 residues.

The chain uses TRBV6-4 and TRBJ1-3; the D gene is possibly TRBD1 (5 bases). There are 15 residues in the CDR3. V was cut by 8 bases and J by 2 bases, with 16 bases left in between. The germline V gene has CDR1 MRHNA and CDR2 SNTAGT. This CDR3 reads CASDRTPGAGNTIYF. DNA for the CDR3: TGTGCCAGCGATAGGACCCCGGGGGCTGGAAACACCATATATTTT.

As to this clone: The junction differs from germline at one of its ends, possibly a read error. The rearrangement uses TRBV12-3 or TRBV12-4 and TRBJ2-7; D might be TRBD2 (7 bases). The CDR3 is made up of 10 amino acids. The CDR3 loop is CIGGGYEQYF. CDR3 DNA sequence: TGCATAGGGGGAGGGTACGAGCAGTACTTC.

The gene calls are TRBV7-6 and TRBJ2-2; TRBD1 might be the D (6 bases). The CDR3 is 16 residues long. The V and J ends lost 1 base and 6 bases respectively, with 15 bases between them. Per the germline V gene, CDR1 is SGHVS and CDR2 is FNYEAQ. CDR3 bases: TGTGCCAGCAGCTTAGAAACCCGAGGGGGATCCGGGGAGCTGTTTTTT. Translation: CASSLETRGGSGELFF.

The chain combines TRBV6-1 with TRBJ1-1; D remains ambiguous. With 8 bases removed from V and 1 base from J, the gap between germline ends came to 8 bases. The CDR3 runs 12 residues. The germline V gene encodes CDR1 MNHNS and CDR2 SASEGT. CDR3 bases: TGTGCCAGCCTCGTTTCGAACACTGAAGCTTTCTTT. Translated, it gives CASLVSNTEAFF.

This clone appeared a few times. The rearrangement links TRBV19 to TRBJ1-5; D might be TRBD1 (5 bases). This CDR3 has 12 residues. The V end was cut by 7 bases, the J end by 4 bases, with 8 bases between. Germline loops: CDR1 LNHDA, CDR2 SQIVND (reference sequence). CDR3 sequence reads: CASKGSNQPQHF. The CDR3 DNA is TGTGCCAGTAAGGGGTCTAATCAGCCCCAGCATTTT.

This clone is a singleton in its sample. The rearrangement links TRBV10-2 to TRBJ1-2, with 8 bases that match TRBD1. Trimming cost V 6 bases and J 3 bases; bases outside gene matches: 3. The CDR3 loop spans 13 amino acids. Germline V gene sequence: CDR1 WSHSY, CDR2 SAAADI. In DNA, the CDR3 is TGCGCCAGCAGCAAACAGGGGGACTATGGCTACACCTTC. Translated, it gives CASSKQGDYGYTF.

The chain links TRBV7-8 to TRBJ1-1, with 8 bases lining up with TRBD1. The CDR3 length is 19 residues. CDR1 SGHVS and CDR2 FQNEAQ come from the germline V gene. V was pared by 5 bases and J by 5 bases, with 22 bases of the junction left unmatched. The CDR3 reads CASSLMSRALQGAKTEAFF. CDR3 sequence (DNA): TGTGCCAGCAGCCTGATGAGTAGGGCTCTCCAGGGGGCGAAGACTGAAGCTTTCTTT.

CDR3 protein: CASSYWPGRNEKLFF. The CDR3 bases are TGTGCCAGCAGTTACTGGCCGGGGAGGAATGAAAAACTGTTTTTT. V is TRBV6-2 or TRBV6-3 and J is TRBJ1-4; no firm D call. The CDR3 is 15 amino acids. V was clipped by 1 base and J by 5 bases, with 11 bases between them. Germline V gives CDR1 MNHEY, CDR2 SVGEGT.

The chain links TRBV4-2 to TRBJ2-1; D unresolved. V dropped 1 base and J dropped 10 bases, with 11 bases sitting between them. This CDR3 is 13 amino acids long. The germline gives CDR1 LGHNA, CDR2 YNFKEQ. The CDR3 DNA reads TGTGCCAGCAGCCAAGCAGGATTACAGGAGCAGTTCTTC. Amino acid sequence: CASSQAGLQEQFF.

The chain has TRBV28 and TRBJ2-2; 7 bases fit TRBD2. This CDR3 spans 15 amino acids. Unmatched junction bases numbered 3, after V lost 2 bases and J lost 3 bases. Germline V lookup: CDR1 MDHEN, CDR2 SYDVKM. CDR3: CASSLPSGYTGELFF. In nucleotides, the CDR3 is TGTGCCAGCAGTTTACCTAGCGGTTACACCGGGGAGCTGTTTTTT.

The J gene is TRBJ1-2, the V gene TRBV7-5; the table assigns TRBD1, which was not confirmed against the DNA. TRBV7-5 is listed as a pseudogene. The CDR3 covers 12 residues. CDR3 protein: CVRSLTGSGYTF. CDR3 sequence (DNA): TGTGTCAGAAGCTTAACAGGGTCCGGCTACACCTTC.

This chain links TRBV3-1 (or the pseudogene TRBV3-2) with TRBJ2-1, with TRBD1 matching over 10 bases. Losses at the gene ends were 4 bases for V and 5 bases for J; bases not matched to a gene: 8. This CDR3 contains 16 residues. Germline V gene lookup returns CDR1 LGHDT and CDR2 YNNKEL (reference sequence). This chain's CDR3 is CASSPLGTGEDNEQFF. DNA for the CDR3: TGTGCCAGCAGCCCCCTAGGGACAGGGGAGGACAATGAGCAGTTCTTC.

The CDR3 region is CASSRQAGETQYF. The CDR3 DNA follows: TGTGCCAGCAGCCGACAAGCGGGGGAGACCCAGTACTTC. This rearrangement joins TRBV7-2 to TRBJ2-5; 7 nucleotides agree with TRBD2. There are 13 residues in the CDR3. Germline CDR1 is SGHTA and CDR2 is FQGNSA. The V and J ends lost 5 bases and 5 bases, in that order; junction bases with no gene match: 5. Looking up the rest from reference TRBV7-2 and TRBJ2-5 gives the full variable domain: GAGVSQSPSNKVTEKGKDVELRCDPISGHTALYWYRQSLGQGLEFLIYFQGNSAPDKSGLPSDRFSAERTGGSVSTLTIQRTQQEDSAVYLCASSRQAGETQYFGPGTRLLVL.

This clone was observed once. The J gene is TRBJ2-4, the V gene TRBV5-1; perhaps TRBD2 as D (6 bases). Germline V CDR1 and CDR2: SGHRS, YFSETQ. The CDR3 is made up of 13 amino acids. The germline V and J ends were trimmed by 3 bases and 6 bases, with 10 bases remaining between them. Written as DNA, the CDR3 is TGCGCCAGCAGCTCCTGGACTACAAACATTCAGTACTTC. This translates into CASSSWTTNIQYF. The variable domain in full, with the rest retrieved from reference TRBV5-1 and TRBJ2-4, is KAGVTQTPRYLIKTRGQQVTLSCSPISGHRSVSWYQQTPGQGLQFLFEYFSETQRNKGNFPGRFSGRQFSNSRSEMNVSTLELGDSALYLCASSSWTTNIQYFGAGTRLSVL.

This chain's CDR3 is CASGRGDSGNTIYF. For the CDR3, the DNA is TGTGCCAGTGGCAGGGGGGACTCTGGAAACACCATATATTTT. This chain connects TRBV2 to TRBJ1-3; 7 bases match TRBD1. The J segment lost 0 bases and the V segment lost 9 bases, leaving 5 bases of the junction unmatched. Looked up from germline, CDR1 is SNHLY and CDR2 is FYNNEI. CDR3 length equals 14 residues.

The genes are TRBV6-1 and TRBJ2-1; D might be TRBD2 (5 bases). The CDR3 spans 16 residues. The germline CDR1 and CDR2 sequences are MNHNS and SASEGT. V was trimmed by 4 bases and J by 0 bases, leaving 13 bases between them. This CDR3 is CASSAERLGSYNEQFF. In nucleotides, the CDR3 is TGTGCCAGCAGTGCCGAGCGGCTAGGCTCCTACAATGAGCAGTTCTTC.

V is TRBV4-1 and J is TRBJ2-5; D not certain. The CDR3 runs to 15 residues. V gave up 0 bases and J gave up 1 base, with 9 bases separating them. CDR1 MGHRA and CDR2 YSYEKL come from the germline V gene. The CDR3 DNA follows: TGCGCCAGCAGCCAAGATTCGGCAGGCCAAGAGACCCAGTACTTC. Translated: CASSQDSAGQETQYF.

The chain uses TRBV6-5 and TRBJ1-6, with D tentatively TRBD1 (5 bases). The germline CDR1 and CDR2 sequences are MNHEY and SVGAGI. V was shortened by 6 bases and J by 5 bases, with 11 bases between the two germline ends. The CDR3 has 14 amino acids. The CDR3 is CASRPIQDNSPLHF. CDR3 in DNA: TGTGCCAGCAGACCAATACAGGATAATTCACCCCTCCACTTT.

This clone appeared a single time. V is TRBV21-1 and J is TRBJ1-5; the table's D call TRBD1 went unverified against the DNA. TRBV21-1 has pseudogene status. The CDR3 is 16 residues long. CDR3 DNA: TGTGCCAGCAGCACGAGGGACAGATATAGCAATCAGCCCCAGCATTTT. Protein product: CASSTRDRYSNQPQHF.

The chain employs TRBV28 and TRBJ2-3, with 7 bases identical to TRBD2. CDR3 length equals 15 residues. Germline CDR1 is MDHEN and CDR2 is SYDVKM. J gave up 5 bases and V 3 bases, and 8 bases lay outside the gene matches. CDR3 in amino acids: CASSFSGVIQDTQYF. The DNA of the CDR3 is TGTGCCAGCAGTTTCAGCGGGGTAATTCAAGATACGCAGTATTTT.

The chain combines TRBV7-9 with TRBJ1-4, with D uncertain. This CDR3 region has 16 residues. CDR1 is SEHNR and CDR2 is FQNEAQ in the germline V gene (reference sequence). Trimming cost V 5 bases and J 4 bases, with 17 bases left between them. This CDR3 reads CASSLIRASLNEKLFF. The CDR3 DNA reads as TGTGCCAGCAGCCTCATCCGCGCATCGCTTAATGAAAAACTGTTTTTT.